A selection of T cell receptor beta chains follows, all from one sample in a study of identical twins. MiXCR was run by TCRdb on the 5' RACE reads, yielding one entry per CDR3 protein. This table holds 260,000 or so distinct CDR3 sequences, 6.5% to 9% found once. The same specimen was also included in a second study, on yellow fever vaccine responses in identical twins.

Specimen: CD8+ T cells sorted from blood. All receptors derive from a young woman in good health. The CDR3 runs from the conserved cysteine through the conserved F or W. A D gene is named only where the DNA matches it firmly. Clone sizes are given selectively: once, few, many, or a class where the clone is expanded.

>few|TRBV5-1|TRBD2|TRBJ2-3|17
TGCGCCAGCAGCCCTGGACTAGCGGGAGTTAGAGTAGATACGCAGTATTTT
CASSPGLAGVRVDTQYF
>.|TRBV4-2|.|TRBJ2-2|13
TGTGCCAGCAGCCAGAGAACCACCGGGGAGCTGTTTTTT
CASSQRTTGELFF
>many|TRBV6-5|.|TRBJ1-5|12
TGTGCCAGCAGTTACGGGGGAGAGGCCCAGCATTTT
CASSYGGEAQHF
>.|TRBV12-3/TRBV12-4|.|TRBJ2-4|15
TGTGCCAGCACCAAATCGGTCGGGGAGTTGGACATTCAGCACTTC
CASTKSVGELDIQHF
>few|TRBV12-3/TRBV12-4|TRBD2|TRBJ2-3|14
TGTGCCAGCAGTTTGATCGGGGGGGGAGATACGCAGTATTTT
CASSLIGGGDTQYF
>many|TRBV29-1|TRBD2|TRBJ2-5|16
TGCAGCGTTGTTGGTCGGGCTAGCGGGAGAGGAGAGACCCAGTACTTC
CSVVGRASGRGETQYF
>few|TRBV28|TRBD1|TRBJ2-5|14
TGTGCCAGCAGCCCACAGGGGATGGGGGAGACCCAGTACTTC
CASSPQGMGETQYF
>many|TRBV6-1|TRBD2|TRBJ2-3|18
TGTGCCAGCAGTGAATTGTTAGCGGGAGGAGGTAGCACAGATACGCAGTATTTT
CASSELLAGGGSTDTQYF
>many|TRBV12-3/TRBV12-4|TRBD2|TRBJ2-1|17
TGTGCCAGCAGTCCCTCCGGACGGGAGGCGGGGACGGATGAGCAGTTCTTC
CASSPSGREAGTDEQFF
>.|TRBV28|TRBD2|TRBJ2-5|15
TGTGCCAGCAGTCCCGGGACTAGCGGATTGGAGACCCAGTACTTC
CASSPGTSGLETQYF
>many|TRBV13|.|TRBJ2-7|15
TGTGCCAGCATCCGAATGACCGACCGGGCATACGAGCAGTACTTC
CASIRMTDRAYEQYF
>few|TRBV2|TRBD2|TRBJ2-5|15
TGTGCCAGCAGGACTAGCGGGATGGGAGGGGAGACCCAGTACTTC
CASRTSGMGGETQYF
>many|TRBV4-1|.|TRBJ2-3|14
TGCGCCAGCAGCCAAGTACTAGTCCCTGATACGCAGTATTTT
CASSQVLVPDTQYF
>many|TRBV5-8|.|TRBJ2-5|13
TGTGCCAGCAGCCTGACAGTACAAGAGACCCAGTACTTC
CASSLTVQETQYF
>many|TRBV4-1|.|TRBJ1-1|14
TGCGCCAGCAGCCAAGAAGCGGGTAACACTGAAGCTTTCTTT
CASSQEAGNTEAFF
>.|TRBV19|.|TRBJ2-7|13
TGTGCCAGTAGTATCTCGACCGCCTACGAGCAGTACTTC
CASSISTAYEQYF